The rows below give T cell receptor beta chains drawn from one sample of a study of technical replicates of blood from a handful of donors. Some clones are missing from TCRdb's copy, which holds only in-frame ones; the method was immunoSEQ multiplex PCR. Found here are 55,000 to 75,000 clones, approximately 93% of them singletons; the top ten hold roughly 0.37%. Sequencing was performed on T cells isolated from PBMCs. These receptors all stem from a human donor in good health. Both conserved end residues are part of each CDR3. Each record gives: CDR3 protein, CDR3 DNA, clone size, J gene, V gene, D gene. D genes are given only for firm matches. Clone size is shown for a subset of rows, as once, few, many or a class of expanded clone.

cdr3_aa: CASSRTSGRRYEQYF
cdr3_nt: TGTGCCAGCAGCCGAACTAGCGGGAGGAGGTACGAGCAGTACTTC
clone_size: .
j_call: TRBJ2-7
v_call: TRBV7-2
d_call: TRBD2

cdr3_aa: CASSLSRGSNQPQHF
cdr3_nt: TGTGCCAGCAGTTTATCGAGGGGGAGCAATCAGCCCCAGCATTTT
clone_size: .
j_call: TRBJ1-5
v_call: TRBV27
d_call: .

cdr3_aa: CSVYTQGLINTGELFF
cdr3_nt: TGCAGCGTTTATACTCAGGGACTTATTAACACCGGGGAGCTGTTTTTT
clone_size: .
j_call: TRBJ2-2
v_call: TRBV29-1
d_call: .

cdr3_aa: CASSYFAASYNEQFF
cdr3_nt: TGTGCCAGCAGTTACTTTGCGGCATCCTACAATGAGCAGTTCTTC
clone_size: .
j_call: TRBJ2-1
v_call: TRBV6-5
d_call: .

cdr3_aa: CASSVSGSFTDTQYF
cdr3_nt: TGTGCCAGCAGTGTGAGCGGGAGCTTCACGGATACGCAGTATTTT
clone_size: .
j_call: TRBJ2-3
v_call: TRBV9
d_call: TRBD2

cdr3_aa: CASSLPGHTYEQYF
cdr3_nt: TGTGCCAGCAGCTTGCCGGGACATACCTACGAGCAGTACTTC
clone_size: once
j_call: TRBJ2-7
v_call: TRBV5-4
d_call: .

cdr3_aa: CASSQGYRQETQYF
cdr3_nt: TGTGCCAGCAGCCAGGGGTACAGACAAGAGACCCAGTACTTC
clone_size: .
j_call: TRBJ2-5
v_call: TRBV11-2
d_call: .

cdr3_aa: CASSPNTGRGYEQYF
cdr3_nt: TGTGCCAGCTCACCAAACACAGGGAGGGGATACGAGCAGTACTTC
clone_size: .
j_call: TRBJ2-7
v_call: TRBV18
d_call: .

cdr3_aa: CASRIPGQGVNQPQHF
cdr3_nt: TGTGCCAGCAGAATTCCGGGACAGGGGGTCAATCAGCCCCAGCATTTT
clone_size: .
j_call: TRBJ1-5
v_call: TRBV28
d_call: TRBD1

cdr3_aa: CASSIVTSGINNEQFF
cdr3_nt: TGTGCCAGTAGTATAGTAACCAGCGGTATTAACAATGAGCAGTTCTTC
clone_size: .
j_call: TRBJ2-1
v_call: TRBV19
d_call: .

cdr3_aa: CASQRESHTDTQYF
cdr3_nt: TGTGCCAGCCAGCGGGAGAGTCATACAGATACGCAGTATTTT
clone_size: .
j_call: TRBJ2-3
v_call: TRBV28
d_call: TRBD2

cdr3_aa: CASSRLAGELYNEQFF
cdr3_nt: TGTGCCAGCAGTAGACTAGCGGGGGAACTATACAATGAGCAGTTCTTC
clone_size: .
j_call: TRBJ2-1
v_call: TRBV28
d_call: TRBD2

cdr3_aa: CASSIDPSSYEQYF
cdr3_nt: TGTGCCAGTAGTATAGATCCTAGCTCCTACGAGCAGTACTTC
clone_size: .
j_call: TRBJ2-7
v_call: TRBV19
d_call: .

cdr3_aa: CSVEDNPYEAFF
cdr3_nt: TGCAGCGTCGAAGACAATCCCTATGAAGCTTTCTTT
clone_size: .
j_call: TRBJ1-1
v_call: TRBV29-1
d_call: .

cdr3_aa: CASIRGGSTDTQYF
cdr3_nt: TGTGCCAGCATTCGGGGGGGGTCCACAGATACGCAGTATTTT
clone_size: .
j_call: TRBJ2-3
v_call: TRBV2
d_call: TRBD2

cdr3_aa: CASSHRDYGTGTQYF
cdr3_nt: TGTGCCAGCAGCCACCGGGACTATGGGACTGGCACGCAGTATTTT
clone_size: .
j_call: TRBJ2-3
v_call: TRBV6-5
d_call: TRBD2

cdr3_aa: CASSMGQGRGDQPQHF
cdr3_nt: TGTGCCAGTAGTATGGGGCAGGGGAGGGGGGATCAGCCCCAGCATTTT
clone_size: .
j_call: TRBJ1-5
v_call: TRBV19
d_call: .

cdr3_aa: CSAGTGSYEQYF
cdr3_nt: TGCAGCGCTGGGACAGGGTCCTACGAGCAGTACTTC
clone_size: .
j_call: TRBJ2-7
v_call: TRBV29-1
d_call: TRBD1

cdr3_aa: CASSNQGGTEAFF
cdr3_nt: TGTGCCAGTAGTAACCAGGGGGGCACTGAAGCTTTCTTT
clone_size: .
j_call: TRBJ1-1
v_call: TRBV19
d_call: TRBD1

cdr3_aa: CASSQVPGVSSYNEQFF
cdr3_nt: TGCGCCAGCAGCCAAGTTCCAGGGGTGAGCTCCTACAATGAGCAGTTCTTC
clone_size: .
j_call: TRBJ2-1
v_call: TRBV4-1
d_call: .

cdr3_aa: CASSLTGTSLETQYF
cdr3_nt: TGTGCCAGCAGCCTGACCGGGACTAGCCTCGAGACCCAGTACTTC
clone_size: .
j_call: TRBJ2-5
v_call: TRBV5-4
d_call: TRBD2

cdr3_aa: CASSLRNLARSPYNEQFF
cdr3_nt: TGCGCCAGCAGCTTGAGGAACTTGGCTAGATCCCCCTACAATGAGCAGTTCTTC
clone_size: .
j_call: TRBJ2-1
v_call: TRBV5-1
d_call: .

cdr3_aa: CASSLAGGQGGYTF
cdr3_nt: TGTGCCAGCAGCTTGGCCGGGGGACAGGGAGGCTACACCTTC
clone_size: .
j_call: TRBJ1-2
v_call: TRBV5-4
d_call: TRBD1

cdr3_aa: CASSSITVDLNTEAFF
cdr3_nt: TGTGCCAGCAGCTCAATAACAGTAGACCTGAACACTGAAGCTTTCTTT
clone_size: few
j_call: TRBJ1-1
v_call: TRBV5-8
d_call: .

cdr3_aa: CASSFPGIYEQFF
cdr3_nt: TGTGCCAGCAGCTTTCCAGGGATCTATGAGCAGTTCTTC
clone_size: .
j_call: TRBJ2-1
v_call: TRBV5-6
d_call: .

cdr3_aa: CASSFGGYYEQYF
cdr3_nt: TGTGCCAGCAGCTTCGGCGGGTACTACGAGCAGTACTTC
clone_size: .
j_call: TRBJ2-7
v_call: TRBV5-4
d_call: .

cdr3_aa: CASSLYPSNRDQHF
cdr3_nt: TGTGCCAGCAGTTTATACCCCTCGAATAGAGACCAGCATTTT
clone_size: .
j_call: TRBJ1-5
v_call: TRBV28
d_call: .

cdr3_aa: CAWSVISNYGYTF
cdr3_nt: TGTGCCTGGAGTGTAATCTCTAACTATGGCTACACCTTC
clone_size: .
j_call: TRBJ1-2
v_call: TRBV30
d_call: .

cdr3_aa: CASRYFQGSPEAFF
cdr3_nt: TGTGCCAGCAGATATTTTCAGGGCAGCCCTGAAGCTTTCTTT
clone_size: .
j_call: TRBJ1-1
v_call: TRBV6-5
d_call: .

cdr3_aa: CATSRDDRAYYMNTEAFF
cdr3_nt: TGTGCCACCAGCAGAGACGACAGGGCGTACTATATGAACACTGAAGCTTTCTTT
clone_size: .
j_call: TRBJ1-1
v_call: TRBV15
d_call: TRBD1

cdr3_aa: CASSWGPYSGRAGNEQFF
cdr3_nt: TGTGCCAGCAGCTGGGGGCCTTATAGCGGGAGGGCCGGGAATGAGCAGTTCTTC
clone_size: .
j_call: TRBJ2-1
v_call: TRBV7-2
d_call: TRBD2

cdr3_aa: CASSLVRNEQFF
cdr3_nt: TGTGCCAGCAGCTTAGTTAGAAATGAGCAGTTCTTC
clone_size: .
j_call: TRBJ2-1
v_call: TRBV7-3
d_call: .